The 16 T cell receptor beta chains below all came from one sample that was sequenced in a study of blood T cell repertoires in COVID-19. The table came from immunoSEQ multiplex PCR; TCRdb's copy has only in-frame clones and leaves some out. The data hold roughly 120,000 clones, with 86% observed a single time. Specimen: peripheral blood. The origin of the receptors is a man in his 70s who had recovered from COVID-19.

This clone was counted between two and nine times. The J gene is TRBJ1-4, the V gene TRBV2; 7 nucleotides match TRBD1. The CDR3 length is 13 residues. V lost 5 bases and J lost 5; bases outside the gene matches: 2. Germline V gene lookup returns CDR1 SNHLY and CDR2 FYNNEI. This CDR3 is CASSTQGNEKLFF. The CDR3, as DNA: TGTGCCAGCAGTACACAGGGGAATGAAAAACTGTTTTTT.

The chain links TRBV10-2 to TRBJ2-7, with 7 bases aligning to TRBD1. J gave up 3 bases and V 6 bases, and 8 bases lay outside the gene matches. Germline CDR1 and CDR2: WSHSY and SAAADI. CDR3 length: 14 residues. CDR3 residues: CASSRGQVNYEQYF. DNA for the CDR3: TGCGCCAGCAGCCGTGGACAGGTCAACTACGAGCAGTACTTC.

The rearrangement links TRBV20-1 to TRBJ1-4; possibly TRBD1 for D (5 bases). Looked up from germline, CDR1 is DFQATT and CDR2 is SNEGSKA (reference sequence). The CDR3 contains 14 residues. V lost 3 bases and J 5 bases, leaving 13 bases between the germline ends. For the CDR3, the DNA is TGCAGTGCTAGTCCGGGACTACTAAATGAAAAACTGTTTTTT. It is translated as CSASPGLLNEKLFF.

The chain couples TRBV28 to TRBJ1-4, with 7 bases identical to TRBD1. The germline CDR1 and CDR2 sequences are MDHEN and SYDVKM. The trim removed 3 bases at V and 7 bases at J, leaving 5 bases unmatched. This CDR3 spans 14 amino acids. The DNA of the CDR3 is TGTGCCAGCAGTTTTGGTACAGGGGCTGAAAAACTGTTTTTT. Translating it yields CASSFGTGAEKLFF.

For this clone: Other DNA sequences from this sample encode an identical CDR3 as well. The CDR3 bases are TGTGCCTGGAGTGTCGGTCGTAGCTCTGGAAACACCATATATTTT. Translation: CAWSVGRSSGNTIYF. This chain joins TRBV30 and TRBJ1-3; no clear D. The V gene's germline CDR1 is GTSNPN and CDR2 SVGIG (reference sequence). The V gene lost 0 bases and the J gene lost 0 bases, with 9 bases spanning the gap. The CDR3 consists of 15 residues.

The rearrangement links TRBV29-1 to TRBJ1-2; 7 nucleotides agree with TRBD1. CDR1 and CDR2 from the germline V gene are SQVTM and ANQGSEA. With V trimmed by 2 bases and J by 4 bases, 1 base remained unmatched. This CDR3 has 12 residues. The chain's CDR3 is CSVEPGGYGYTF. CDR3 in DNA: TGCAGCGTTGAACCAGGGGGCTATGGCTACACCTTC. The full variable domain, in which reference TRBV29-1 and TRBJ1-2 provide the parts outside the CDR3, is SAVISQKPSRDICQRGTSLTIQCQVDSQVTMMFWYRQQPGQSLTLIATANQGSEATYESGFVIDKFPISRPNLTFSTLTVSNMSPEDSSIYLCSVEPGGYGYTFGSGTRLTVV.

The chain couples TRBV30 to TRBJ2-2; TRBD1 matches at 7 bases. The ends lost 6 bases at V and 0 bases at J; junction bases unmatched: 1. CDR1 and CDR2 (germline): GTSNPN, SVGIG (reference sequence). This CDR3 contains 13 residues. The CDR3 loop reads CACDRANTGELFF. CDR3 coding DNA: TGTGCCTGTGACAGGGCGAACACCGGGGAGCTGTTTTTT.

The chain employs TRBV12-3 or TRBV12-4 and TRBJ2-1, with 9 nucleotides matching TRBD2. This CDR3 has 13 amino acids. J gave up 10 bases and V 6 bases, and 7 bases lay outside the gene matches. The CDR3 spells CASRVAGAREQFF. CDR3 bases: TGTGCCAGCAGGGTAGCGGGGGCGCGGGAGCAGTTCTTC.

V and J are TRBV9 and TRBJ2-3; D is perhaps TRBD1 (5 bases). Per the germline V gene, CDR1 is SGDLS and CDR2 is YYNGEE. Between the trimmed V and J ends, which lost 3 bases and 4 bases, there was a span of 24 bases. The CDR3 is 18 residues long. The CDR3 nucleotides are TGTGCCAGCAGCGGGAAGGGTGTAGGGGCTGGGGTAGCAGATACGCAGTATTTT. Its translation: CASSGKGVGAGVADTQYF.

The genes are TRBV19 and TRBJ1-2; 8 bases fit TRBD1. Trimming removed 5 bases from V and 1 base from J; junction bases left unmatched: 12. Germline CDR1 reads LNHDA; CDR2 reads SQIVND (reference sequence). There are 17 residues in the CDR3. CDR3 DNA sequence: TGTGCCAGTAGTCCTACACCATTAACAGGGGGTAACTATGGCTACACCTTC. This sequence encodes CASSPTPLTGGNYGYTF.

This rearrangement joins TRBV19 to TRBJ1-1, with TRBD1 as a possible D gene (5 bases). The V gene's germline CDR1 is LNHDA and CDR2 SQIVND (reference sequence). CDR3 length: 14 residues. Trimming left V 3 bases short and J 1 base short, with 9 bases between. CDR3: CASSMWGANTEAFF. In nucleotides, the CDR3 is TGTGCCAGTAGTATGTGGGGCGCGAACACTGAAGCTTTCTTT.

This clone was observed once. The V gene is TRBV5-1, the J gene TRBJ2-5, with 14 positions matching TRBD2. Germline assignment: CDR1 SGHRS and CDR2 YFSETQ. The CDR3 contains 17 residues. The V gene end was trimmed by 4 bases and the J gene end by 2 bases; junction bases not matched to a gene: 7. CDR3 amino acids: CASSRGTSGGLQETQYF. The CDR3 coding sequence is TGCGCCAGCAGCCGAGGGACTAGCGGGGGACTACAAGAGACCCAGTACTTC.

This clone was counted at least ten times. The chain joins TRBV7-9 to TRBJ2-7; TRBD1 is a possible D gene (6 bases). The V end lost 5 bases, the J end lost 3 bases, and 17 bases lay between the germline ends. In germline, CDR1 is SEHNR, CDR2 FQNEAQ (reference sequence). This CDR3 is 15 amino acids long. CDR3 residues: CASSPRDRKYYEQYF. Written as DNA, the CDR3 is TGTGCCAGCAGCCCTCGCGACAGGAAGTACTACGAGCAGTACTTC.

The chain recombines TRBV6-5 with TRBJ1-5, with 8 bases aligning to TRBD1. The J segment lost 1 base and the V segment lost 4 bases, leaving 6 bases of the junction unmatched. The germline gives CDR1 MNHEY, CDR2 SVGAGI. The CDR3 is 16 amino acids. CDR3: CASSSAGGWSNQPQHF. Here the CDR3 DNA reads TGTGCCAGCAGTTCCGCAGGGGGCTGGAGCAATCAGCCCCAGCATTTT.

The CDR3 region has the DNA TGTGCCAGCAGCAGCCCCCGGGACAGAGTGGGGCATCAGCCCCAGCATTTT. It codes for CASSSPRDRVGHQPQHF. The rearrangement uses TRBV28 and TRBJ1-5; 7 positions agree with TRBD1. The CDR3 has 17 residues. Trimming at V came to 6 bases and at J to 5 bases, leaving 16 bases not matched to a gene. Germline CDR1 reads MDHEN; CDR2 reads SYDVKM.

The V call is TRBV3-1 (or the pseudogene TRBV3-2), the J call TRBJ2-1, with D maybe TRBD1 (6 bases). Germline V CDR1 and CDR2: LGHDT, YNNKEL (reference sequence). Trimming left V 5 bases short and J 1 base short, with 12 bases between. The CDR3 consists of 15 residues. The CDR3 nucleotides are TGTGCCAGCAGCGCCGGACAGCCTTCCTACAATGAGCAGTTCTTC. Its translation is CASSAGQPSYNEQFF.